This TCR beta chain was identified during a study of graft-versus-host responses after intestinal transplantation. Study summary: Anti-thymocyte globulin induction was given to all recipients, followed by tacrolimus and steroids for around three years. Overall study findings and caveats: Marrow from the recipient contained GvH clones, some of which had appeared first in ileum or blood.

Looked up from germline, CDR1 is KGHSH and CDR2 is LQKENI. The CDR3 is made up of 15 amino acids. V gave up 2 bases and J gave up 4 bases; unmatched junction bases: 6. A word on this clone: No antigen is known for it.

TCRdb keeps only in-frame clones here, not all; method: immunoSEQ multiplex PCR. The table has 100,000 or so clones, around 90% seen once; the top ten hold around 0.17%. This chain links TRBV18 with TRBJ2-7, with 9 bases lining up with TRBD1. This sample comprised unstimulated CD4+ T cells sorted from spleen or lymph node cells, obtained before intestinal transplant. The sequence derives from a human donor who received an intestinal transplant. For the CDR3, the DNA is TGTGCCAGCTCACCAGGGTTGGGGACAGGGTACGAGCAGTACTTC. Encoded protein: CASSPGLGTGYEQYF.